The rows below give T cell receptor beta chains drawn from one sample of a study of blood T cell repertoires in COVID-19. Sequenced by immunoSEQ multiplex PCR; TCRdb stores in-frame clones only, minus some. The top ten clones hold around 2% of a sample with 240,000 or so clones, about 80% of them seen once. Sequenced material: peripheral blood. Receptors originate from a woman of 80 years or more with acute or convalescent COVID-19. The CDR3 runs from the conserved cysteine through the conserved F or W. D genes are given only for firm matches. Clone size is stated in some rows and not others, as once, few, many or a class when expanded.

v_gene,d_gene,j_gene,abundance,CDR3nt,CDR3aa
TRBV6-1,-,TRBJ1-2,-,TGTGCCAGCAGTGAGGTCCAGTTTCGGGGAGGCTACACCTTC,CASSEVQFRGGYTF
TRBV7-2,TRBD1,TRBJ2-7,-,TGTGCCAGCAGCTTTCAGGGGGTTACCTACGAGCAGTACTTC,CASSFQGVTYEQYF
TRBV5-8,-,TRBJ2-7,once,TGTGCCAGCAGCTTGAGGTTGAGGGGAGGCGAGCAGTACTTC,CASSLRLRGGEQYF
TRBV5-1,TRBD2,TRBJ2-1,-,TGCGCCAGCAGCTTCCCAGCGGGGGGAGGGCGCAATGAGCAGTTCTTC,CASSFPAGGGRNEQFF
TRBV3-1/TRBV3-2,-,TRBJ1-1,few,TGTGCCAGCAGCCGGTCAGGGGCATCTCGGACTGAAGCTTTCTTT,CASSRSGASRTEAFF
TRBV28,-,TRBJ2-1,-,TGTGCCAGCAGTTTATCTCGCGGAAGGAGTTCTAACAATGAGCAGTTCTTC,CASSLSRGRSSNNEQFF
TRBV4-2,-,TRBJ1-1,-,TGTGCCAGCAGCCAAGAAATCGGGGAAGCTTTCTTT,CASSQEIGEAFF
TRBV4-2,-,TRBJ1-1,few,TGTGCCAGCAGCCAATCCCCAGACATGAACACTGAAGCTTTCTTT,CASSQSPDMNTEAFF
TRBV4-1,-,TRBJ1-1,-,TGCGCCAGCAGCCCAAGATTGGGGAGGAACACTGAAGCTTTCTTT,CASSPRLGRNTEAFF
TRBV11-1,-,TRBJ1-2,once,TGTGCCAGCAGCGCGGTTCACTATGGCTACACCTTC,CASSAVHYGYTF
TRBV11-1,-,TRBJ2-4,-,TGTGCCAGCAGCTTATCGCGGGTGGACATTCAGTACTTC,CASSLSRVDIQYF
TRBV18,-,TRBJ2-7,-,TGTGCCAGCTCACCATTTTCGGGGACCTACGAGCAGTACTTC,CASSPFSGTYEQYF
TRBV7-8,TRBD1,TRBJ1-2,-,TGTGCCAGCAGCTTACGGGACAGGACTCTCTATGGCTACACCTTC,CASSLRDRTLYGYTF
TRBV7-8,-,TRBJ2-3,-,TGTGCCAGCAGCCTGGTCAGTGCTAGCACAGATACGCAGTATTTT,CASSLVSASTDTQYF
TRBV9,-,TRBJ2-1,-,TGTGCCAGCAGCGAAAGCGGTGCCCCTTACAATGAGCAGTTCTTC,CASSESGAPYNEQFF
TRBV19,-,TRBJ1-2,-,TGTGCCAGTAGTATTGGGGGGAACTATGGCTACACCTTC,CASSIGGNYGYTF
TRBV27,TRBD1,TRBJ2-7,-,TGTGCCAGCAGTTCCGCCCCGACAGGGGGTGGGTACGAGCAGTACTTC,CASSSAPTGGGYEQYF
TRBV7-9,-,TRBJ1-1,-,TGTGCCAGCAGCTTAGCGAGGGCGGGCGCTGAAGCTTTCTTT,CASSLARAGAEAFF
TRBV5-1,TRBD2,TRBJ2-1,-,TGCGCCAGCAGCACCGGACTAGCGGGAGGGCGGGGGGACAATGAGCAGTTCTTC,CASSTGLAGGRGDNEQFF
TRBV7-2,TRBD2,TRBJ2-3,-,TGTGCCAGCAGCTTAGCGTCTAGCGGGAGGGGTGATACGCAGTATTTT,CASSLASSGRGDTQYF
TRBV2,-,TRBJ2-5,once,TGTGCCAGCAGTGACGCGGGGTTCGATGGGGAGACCCAGTACTTC,CASSDAGFDGETQYF
TRBV5-1,-,TRBJ2-5,-,TGCGCCAGCAGCCCGAGGACTACAGAGGGGACCCAGTACTTC,CASSPRTTEGTQYF
TRBV9,-,TRBJ1-4,-,TGTGCCAGCAACGAATCAGGGTCCCTTAATGAAAAACTGTTTTTT,CASNESGSLNEKLFF
TRBV7-9,-,TRBJ1-1,many,TGTGCCAGCAGCCTGCTCGGAGGTTCGAACACTGAAGCTTTCTTT,CASSLLGGSNTEAFF
TRBV5-8,-,TRBJ2-7,-,TGTGCCAGCAGCTTGGGGGGCCCCTACGAGCAGTACTTC,CASSLGGPYEQYF
TRBV6-2/TRBV6-3,TRBD1,TRBJ2-3,few,TGTGCCAGCAGTTACGGTCTCCCGGGACAGGGGATAGATACGCAGTATTTT,CASSYGLPGQGIDTQYF
TRBV6-2/TRBV6-3,TRBD2,TRBJ2-7,-,TGTGCCAGCAGTTACGATCGAGCGGGGCCCTACGAGCAGTACTTC,CASSYDRAGPYEQYF
TRBV7-2,TRBD2,TRBJ2-7,-,TGTGCCAGCCAGCCCACATCGGGGGGGCCATACGAGCAGTACTTC,CASQPTSGGPYEQYF
TRBV7-2,-,TRBJ1-5,-,TGTGCCAGCAGCACGACAGTTGTGTCGGGAGGTGGTCAGCCCCAGCATTTT,CASSTTVVSGGGQPQHF
TRBV7-9,TRBD2,TRBJ2-2,once,TGTGCCAGCAGCTTTGGGCTAGCGGGAGTCGGGACCGGGGAGCTGTTTTTT,CASSFGLAGVGTGELFF
TRBV3-1/TRBV3-2,-,TRBJ1-5,-,TGTGCCAGCAGCCAACAGGATAACCCGCGGCCCCAGCATTTT,CASSQQDNPRPQHF
TRBV27,-,TRBJ1-6,-,TGTGCCAGCAGACTACAGGGAGGGTATTCACCCCTCCACTTT,CASRLQGGYSPLHF
TRBV6-2/TRBV6-3,TRBD2,TRBJ2-7,-,TGTGCCAGCAGTTACCGGACTAGCGGTTACGAGCAGTACTTC,CASSYRTSGYEQYF
TRBV5-1,TRBD1,TRBJ1-6,-,TGCGCCAGCAGCAGGGACAGAGAAGATTCACCCCTCCACTTT,CASSRDREDSPLHF
TRBV12-3/TRBV12-4,-,TRBJ2-7,-,TGTGCCAGCAGCCCTACAGGCTACGAGCAGTACTTC,CASSPTGYEQYF
TRBV19,-,TRBJ1-1,-,TGTGCCAGTAGTATAGCGCCAGGCTTGAACACTGAAGCTTTCTTT,CASSIAPGLNTEAFF
TRBV7-3,TRBD2,TRBJ2-3,-,TGTGCCAGCAGCTTAACGCCCTCGCTAGCGGGAGGGCCGGATACGCAGTATTTT,CASSLTPSLAGGPDTQYF
TRBV5-3,-,TRBJ1-1,-,TGTGCCAGAAGCTTTGAAGCCATGAAGCATACGAACACTGAAGCTTTCTTT,CARSFEAMKHTNTEAFF
TRBV14,-,TRBJ2-1,-,TGTGCCAGCAGCTACCGGTACAATGAGCAGTTCTTC,CASSYRYNEQFF
TRBV4-2,-,TRBJ1-2,-,TGTGCCAGCAGCCAAGCCGGCAGGGATAACTATGGCTACACCTTC,CASSQAGRDNYGYTF
TRBV18,-,TRBJ1-2,-,TGTGCCAGCTCAGAACTAGACGCCTCCGATGGCTACACCTTC,CASSELDASDGYTF
TRBV28,-,TRBJ2-2,-,TGTGCCAGCAGTTTACAGAACACCGGGGAGCTGTTTTTT,CASSLQNTGELFF
TRBV5-6,TRBD2,TRBJ2-1,once,TGTGCCAGCAGCAAACTAGCGGGAGCCGGAGATGAGCAGTTCTTC,CASSKLAGAGDEQFF
TRBV15,TRBD1,TRBJ1-1,-,TGTGCCACCAGCAGTGACAGGGGTCGGATGAACACTGAAGCTTTCTTT,CATSSDRGRMNTEAFF
TRBV5-1,TRBD1,TRBJ2-5,-,TGCGCCAGCAGCCCCGGGACAGCTCAAGAGACCCAGTACTTC,CASSPGTAQETQYF
TRBV3-1/TRBV3-2,-,TRBJ1-2,-,TGTGCCAGCAGCCTTCAGGGAAGCTATGGCTACACCTTC,CASSLQGSYGYTF